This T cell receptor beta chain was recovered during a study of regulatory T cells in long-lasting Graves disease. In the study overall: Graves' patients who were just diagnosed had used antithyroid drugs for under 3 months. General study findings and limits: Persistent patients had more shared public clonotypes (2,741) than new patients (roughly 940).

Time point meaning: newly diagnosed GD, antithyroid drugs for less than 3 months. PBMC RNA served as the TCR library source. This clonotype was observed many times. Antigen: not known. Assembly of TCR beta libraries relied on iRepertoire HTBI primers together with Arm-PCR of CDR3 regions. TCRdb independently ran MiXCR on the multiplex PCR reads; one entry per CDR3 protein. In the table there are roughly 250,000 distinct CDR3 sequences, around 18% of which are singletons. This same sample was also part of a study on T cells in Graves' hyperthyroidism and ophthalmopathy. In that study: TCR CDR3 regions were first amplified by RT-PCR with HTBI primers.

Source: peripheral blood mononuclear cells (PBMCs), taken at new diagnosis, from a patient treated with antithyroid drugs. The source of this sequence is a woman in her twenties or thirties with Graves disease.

The CDR3 spells CASRGGTGGNEQFF. CDR3 in DNA: TGTGCCAGCAGAGGAGGGACAGGGGGCAATGAGCAGTTCTTC. The chain carries TRBV6-1 and TRBJ2-1; 11 bases agree with TRBD1. The CDR3 contains 14 residues. Trimming at V came to 6 bases and at J to 6 bases, leaving 4 bases not matched to a gene. The germline V gene encodes CDR1 MNHNS and CDR2 SASEGT.